Included here is one TCR beta chain sequence, with context. A much more abundant neighbour one base away suggests this may be a read error. Researchers took RNA transcripts and amplified the TCR beta CDR3 regions from them. In the first-round RT-PCR of the TCR CDR3, the HTBI primer set was used. TCRdb analysed the multiplex PCR reads with MiXCR anew, one entry per CDR3 protein. The repertoire includes over 500,000 distinct CDR3 sequences, approximately 16% of them detected once, and 25% to 30% sits in the top ten. This sample is part of a study of T cells in Graves' hyperthyroidism and ophthalmopathy. Across the whole study: Peripheral blood samples were taken at initial diagnosis, prior to any treatment.

The CDR3 has 12 residues. The germline V gene has CDR1 DFQATT and CDR2 SNEGSKA (reference sequence). This receptor was identified in a woman in her twenties or thirties with Graves' ophthalmopathy. The chain combines TRBV20-1 with TRBJ2-3, with a possible D match to TRBD2 (5 bases). Sequenced material: blood. The CDR3: CGASTSGDTQYF. The CDR3 DNA follows: TGCGGTGCTAGTACTAGTGGAGATACGCAGTATTTT.